Each of the 4 T cell receptor beta chains below was sequenced from the same sample in a study of blood T cell repertoires in COVID-19. Clones were read by immunoSEQ multiplex PCR, and TCRdb kept only the in-frame ones, dropping some. The data hold about 200,000 clones, with roughly four fifths observed a single time. Sequenced sample: peripheral blood. The receptors here all came from a woman aged 40 to 55 with acute or convalescent COVID-19.

The chain recombines TRBV6-4 with TRBJ2-2; D might be TRBD1 (6 bases). Germline V CDR1 and CDR2: MRHNA, SNTAGT. The V end lost 4 bases, the J end lost 3 bases, and 9 bases lay between the germline ends. The CDR3 sequence is 14 residues long. CDR3 sequence: CASSAGHYTGELFF. The CDR3 DNA sequence: TGTGCCAGCAGTGCGGGACACTACACCGGGGAGCTGTTTTTT.

This clone occurred many times. This sequence joins TRBV3-1 (or the pseudogene TRBV3-2) and TRBJ1-2; maybe TRBD1 (5 bases). The germline CDR1 and CDR2 sequences are LGHDT and YNNKEL (reference sequence). The V end lost 5 bases, the J end lost 5 bases, and 15 bases lay between the germline ends. CDR3 length: 14 residues. The CDR3: CASSGSDGGYGYTF. CDR3 nucleotides: TGTGCCAGCAGCGGGAGTGACGGGGGATATGGCTACACCTTC.

The chain couples TRBV5-8 to TRBJ2-3; no firm D call. V dropped 6 bases and J dropped 5 bases, with 19 bases sitting between them. The CDR3 sequence is 15 residues long. Germline V gene sequence: CDR1 SGHTS, CDR2 YDEGEE. The CDR3 is CASTLSPGSGDTQYF. In DNA form, the CDR3 reads TGTGCCAGCACCCTGAGTCCCGGTTCAGGAGATACGCAGTATTTT.

The V gene is TRBV5-1, the J gene TRBJ2-4, with D maybe TRBD2 (7 bases). This CDR3 comprises 14 residues. V was pared by 3 bases and J by 2 bases, with 9 bases between. In germline, CDR1 is SGHRS, CDR2 YFSETQ. The CDR3 spells CASSWGGPKNIQYF. CDR3 in DNA: TGCGCCAGCAGCTGGGGGGGCCCCAAAAACATTCAGTACTTC.